The present entry profiles one T cell receptor (beta chain) with its context. The data belong to a study of T cell responses to AZD1222 COVID-19 vaccine. In germline, CDR1 is MNHNS, CDR2 SASEGT. The CDR3 extends over 11 amino acids. V was cut by 2 bases and J by 4 bases, with 0 bases left in between. The method was immunoSEQ multiplex PCR; TCRdb's version includes in-frame clones alone and lacks a portion of them. Here the sample spans about 100,000 clones, 90% being singletons. The TCR originated in an adult in good health. The material sequenced was peripheral blood, taken on day 0 of AZD1222 vaccination. V usage is TRBV6-1 and J usage is TRBJ1-5; the D is unclear. The CDR3 loop is CASSENQPQHF. As DNA, the CDR3 is TGTGCCAGCAGTGAAAATCAGCCCCAGCATTTT.